This T cell receptor (beta chain) was sequenced for a study of CD8 T cells in Susac syndrome. Reverse transcription of about 0.45 to 1 ug RNA was performed with random hexamers. MiXCR was run by TCRdb on the immunoSEQ multiplex PCR reads, yielding one entry per CDR3 protein. The sample yields about 160,000 distinct CDR3 sequences, approximately 93% seen once. Germline V gene data show CDR1 as LNHNV and CDR2 as YYDKDF (reference sequence). Trimming shortened V by 4 bases and J by 5 bases, and 11 bases separated the two germline ends. The CDR3 is 13 residues long. The receptor was derived from a human donor with multiple sclerosis. The chain employs TRBV15 and TRBJ1-1, with D hard to call. The source material was CD4+ T cells from PBMCs. This chain's CDR3 is CATSTSSWTEAFF. CDR3 nucleotides: TGTGCCACCAGCACCAGTAGTTGGACTGAAGCTTTCTTT.